These 20 T cell receptor beta chains share one sample of origin, sequenced in a study of shared clonotypes between healthy human individuals. Measured with immunoSEQ multiplex PCR; TCRdb has only the in-frame clones, and not every one. The table records around 2,000,000 clones, about 95% of them present only once. CD45RO-negative, CCR7-selected cells formed the naive CD8 fraction, which excluded terminally differentiated effector memory CD45RA+ cells. The sample taken for sequencing was naive CD8+ T cells sorted from blood. These receptors originate from a man younger than 35 in good health.

The V call is TRBV6-6, the J call TRBJ2-3, with TRBD1 matching 9 bases. The CDR3 spans 15 residues. The ends lost 4 bases at V and 3 bases at J; junction bases unmatched: 5. Germline V gene sequence: CDR1 MNHNY, CDR2 SVGAGI (reference sequence). The CDR3 sequence: CASSWTGTGTDTQYF. The DNA of the CDR3 is TGTGCCAGCAGTTGGACCGGGACAGGGACAGATACGCAGTATTTT.

This chain uses TRBV7-8 with TRBJ1-2, with 7 bases fitting TRBD1. Germline V gene sequence: CDR1 SGHVS, CDR2 FQNEAQ. This CDR3 spans 17 amino acids. Germline trimming cut 5 bases from V and 8 bases from J; bases unmatched to any gene: 20. In DNA form, the CDR3 reads TGTGCCAGCAGCCTTTTGGGAGGGCAGGGGGGTTTAGGAGGCTACACCTTC. As protein: CASSLLGGQGGLGGYTF.

This chain links TRBV21-1 with TRBJ2-7; the D segment call TRBD2 is taken from the table without a DNA check. TRBV21-1 is noted as a pseudogene. The CDR3 contains 15 residues. DNA for the CDR3: TGTGCCAGCACCCTCGGTAGGACTGGGTCCTACGAGCAGTACTTC. Translating it yields CASTLGRTGSYEQYF.

The genes are TRBV6-1 and TRBJ1-2; 7 nucleotides line up with TRBD1. The V and J ends lost 0 bases and 6 bases, in that order; junction bases with no gene match: 13. The CDR3 is made up of 17 amino acids. The germline CDR1 and CDR2 sequences are MNHNS and SASEGT. Written as DNA, the CDR3 is TGTGCCAGCAGTGAAGCGATTGGAGGGGGCGAAAACCATGGCTACACCTTC. This encodes CASSEAIGGGENHGYTF.

A note on this clone: The junction departs from germline at one end; a sequencing error may be responsible. This sequence joins TRBV7-9 and TRBJ2-6; D is perhaps TRBD2 (6 bases). The germline CDR1 and CDR2 sequences are SEHNR and FQNEAQ (reference sequence). This CDR3 has 13 amino acids. The CDR3 DNA sequence: TGTGCCAGCAGCTTATGGGGGGACAACGTCCTGACTTTC. Translated, it gives CASSLWGDNVLTF.

The chain combines TRBV29-1 with TRBJ2-7; no clear D gene. Germline V gene data show CDR1 as SQVTM and CDR2 as ANQGSEA. V gave up 5 bases and J gave up 2 bases, with 10 bases separating them. The CDR3 is made up of 12 amino acids. The CDR3 DNA sequence: TGCAGCGTTTATCAACAGCCCTACGAGCAGTACTTC. Translation: CSVYQQPYEQYF.

V usage is TRBV11-2 and J usage is TRBJ2-7, with 10 bases matching TRBD2. Trimming at V came to 3 bases and at J to 3 bases, leaving 2 bases not matched to a gene. The germline V gene has CDR1 SGHAT and CDR2 FQNNGV. The CDR3 contains 14 residues. The CDR3 here is CASSFSGGNYEQYF. In DNA, the CDR3 is TGTGCCAGCAGCTTTAGCGGGGGGAACTACGAGCAGTACTTC.

This chain links TRBV5-1 with TRBJ2-7, with 13 bases matching TRBD2. Germline assignment: CDR1 SGHRS and CDR2 YFSETQ. After removal of 7 bases from V and 0 bases from J, the junction contained 4 bases not matched to a gene. The CDR3 runs 15 residues. The chain's CDR3 is CASGGLAGDSYEQYF. As DNA, the CDR3 is TGCGCCAGCGGCGGACTAGCGGGGGACTCCTACGAGCAGTACTTC.

Note on this clone: This same CDR3 is encoded by further DNA sequences in the sample. The genes are TRBV5-1 and TRBJ1-1, with D uncertain. The V and J ends lost 1 base and 1 base respectively, with 8 bases between them. The V gene's germline CDR1 is SGHRS and CDR2 YFSETQ. CDR3 length: 14 residues. The CDR3 reads CASSLRAQNTEAFF. CDR3 nucleotides: TGCGCCAGCAGCTTGCGGGCGCAGAACACTGAAGCTTTCTTT.

CDR3 bases: TGTGCCAGCAGCCCTCCGACGCTTAGCTCCTACAATGAGCAGTTCTTC. Translating gives CASSPPTLSSYNEQFF. V is TRBV7-9 and J is TRBJ2-1; D gene uncertain. The CDR3 spans 16 residues. Germline CDR1 SEHNR, CDR2 FQNEAQ (reference sequence). Trimming left V 5 bases short and J 0 bases short, with 14 bases between.

The V call is TRBV11-2, the J call TRBJ2-7; D uncertain. The V gene's germline CDR1 is SGHAT and CDR2 FQNNGV. The CDR3 covers 15 residues. The germline V and J ends were trimmed by 5 bases and 0 bases, with 14 bases remaining between them. As DNA, the CDR3 is TGTGCCAGCAGCCAATCGGTAGGGTTCTCCTACGAGCAGTACTTC. Protein product: CASSQSVGFSYEQYF.

V is TRBV5-5 and J is TRBJ1-1; D is perhaps TRBD1 (6 bases). Germline V CDR1 and CDR2: SGHKS, YYEKEE (reference sequence). The CDR3 loop spans 14 amino acids. Trimming shortened V by 4 bases and J by 4 bases, and 14 bases separated the two germline ends. Here the CDR3 DNA reads TGTGCCAGCAGCCAAGGGGGGTCGGGCACTGAAGCTTTCTTT. Amino acids: CASSQGGSGTEAFF. The full variable domain, completed using reference TRBV5-5 and TRBJ1-1, is DAGVTQSPTHLIKTRGQQVTLRCSPISGHKSVSWYQQVLGQGPQFIFQYYEKEERGRGNFPDRFSARQFPNYSSELNVNALLLGDSALYLCASSQGGSGTEAFFGQGTRLTVV.

This clone was recorded only once. This chain connects TRBV27 to TRBJ2-2; 10 nucleotides match TRBD2. Germline CDR1 and CDR2: MNHEY and SMNVEV (reference sequence). The ends lost 5 bases at V and 0 bases at J; junction bases unmatched: 3. The CDR3 sequence is 16 residues long. The CDR3 region is CASSTLAGANTGELFF. The CDR3 DNA reads TGTGCCAGCAGTACCCTAGCGGGAGCGAACACCGGGGAGCTGTTTTTT.

This chain links TRBV15 with TRBJ2-2; D possibly matches TRBD1 or TRBD2 (8 bases each). The CDR3 runs 19 residues. V was shortened by 0 bases and J by 1 base, with 18 bases between the two germline ends. The germline CDR1 and CDR2 sequences are LNHNV and YYDKDF (reference sequence). Here the CDR3 DNA reads TGTGCCACCAGCAGAGATAGTCGGGGGGGACAGGAGAACACCGGGGAGCTGTTTTTT. Amino acid sequence: CATSRDSRGGQENTGELFF.

The V and J genes are TRBV6-5 and TRBJ2-7; 9 bases agree with TRBD2. Trimming took 6 bases from V and 2 from J; bases not matched to a gene: 5. Germline CDR1 and CDR2: MNHEY and SVGAGI. The CDR3 contains 14 residues. The CDR3 is CASSWTSEAYEQYF. CDR3 nucleotide sequence: TGTGCCAGCAGCTGGACTAGCGAGGCCTACGAGCAGTACTTC.

The rearrangement uses TRBV5-1 and TRBJ2-1; 9 bases match TRBD1. Looked up from germline, CDR1 is SGHRS and CDR2 is YFSETQ. The V and J ends lost 0 bases and 4 bases, in that order; junction bases with no gene match: 2. The CDR3 is 15 residues long. In DNA form, the CDR3 reads TGCGCCAGCAGCTTGGACAGGGGGCCATACAATGAGCAGTTCTTC. Its protein product is CASSLDRGPYNEQFF.

The V call is TRBV6-1, the J call TRBJ1-1; 7 nucleotides align to TRBD1. Germline-derived CDR1 and CDR2 are MNHNS and SASEGT. The CDR3 spans 14 residues. V lost 7 bases and J lost 6; bases outside the gene matches: 11. The CDR3 protein is CASMGRQGGPEAFF. The CDR3 DNA reads TGTGCCAGCATGGGGAGACAGGGAGGGCCTGAAGCTTTCTTT.

CDR3 sequence (DNA): TGTGCCAGCACCTCGAGAAAGGGGACAGAAGTTGAAGCTTTCTTT. Translation: CASTSRKGTEVEAFF. The chain uses TRBV4-2 and TRBJ1-1; 7 bases line up with TRBD1. Trimming at V came to 7 bases and at J to 7 bases, leaving 15 bases not matched to a gene. In germline, CDR1 is LGHNA, CDR2 YNFKEQ. The CDR3 is made up of 15 amino acids.

A remark on this clone: Other nucleotide sequences from this sample produce the same CDR3. This chain links TRBV28 with TRBJ2-7, with TRBD2 identical over 9 bases. The CDR3 consists of 14 residues. The germline V gene has CDR1 MDHEN and CDR2 SYDVKM. V shed 5 bases, J shed 1 base, and the junction held 3 bases outside the gene matches. CDR3 bases: TGTGCCAGCAGTAGAGCGGGGGGATCCTACGAGCAGTACTTC. As protein: CASSRAGGSYEQYF. Full variable domain (remainder filled in from reference TRBV28 and TRBJ2-7): DVKVTQSSRYLVKRTGEKVFLECVQDMDHENMFWYRQDPGLGLRLIYFSYDVKMKEKGDIPEGYSVSREKKERFSLILESASTNQTSMYLCASSRAGGSYEQYFGPGTRLTVT.

This clone was counted once. This CDR3 is also generated by other DNA sequences in the sample. This sequence joins TRBV2 and TRBJ2-1; D is unclear. Germline CDR1 reads SNHLY; CDR2 reads FYNNEI. V dropped 4 bases and J dropped 3 bases, with 4 bases sitting between them. The CDR3 runs 12 residues. CDR3 in amino acids: CASSGGYNEQFF. The CDR3 region has the DNA TGTGCCAGCAGTGGCGGCTACAATGAGCAGTTCTTC.